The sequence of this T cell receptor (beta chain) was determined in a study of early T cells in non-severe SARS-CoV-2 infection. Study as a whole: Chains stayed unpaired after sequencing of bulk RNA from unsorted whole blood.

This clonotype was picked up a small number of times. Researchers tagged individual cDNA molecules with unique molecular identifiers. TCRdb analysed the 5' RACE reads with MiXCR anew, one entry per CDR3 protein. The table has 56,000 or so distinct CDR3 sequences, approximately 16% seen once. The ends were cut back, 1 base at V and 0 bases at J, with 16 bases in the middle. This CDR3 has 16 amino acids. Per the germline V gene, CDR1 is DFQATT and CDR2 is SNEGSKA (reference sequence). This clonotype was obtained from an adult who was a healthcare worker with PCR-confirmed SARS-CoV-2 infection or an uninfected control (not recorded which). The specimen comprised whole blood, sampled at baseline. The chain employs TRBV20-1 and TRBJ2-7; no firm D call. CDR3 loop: CSARGPDGLSSYEQYF. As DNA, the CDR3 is TGCAGTGCTAGAGGGCCGGACGGGTTGAGCTCCTACGAGCAGTACTTC.